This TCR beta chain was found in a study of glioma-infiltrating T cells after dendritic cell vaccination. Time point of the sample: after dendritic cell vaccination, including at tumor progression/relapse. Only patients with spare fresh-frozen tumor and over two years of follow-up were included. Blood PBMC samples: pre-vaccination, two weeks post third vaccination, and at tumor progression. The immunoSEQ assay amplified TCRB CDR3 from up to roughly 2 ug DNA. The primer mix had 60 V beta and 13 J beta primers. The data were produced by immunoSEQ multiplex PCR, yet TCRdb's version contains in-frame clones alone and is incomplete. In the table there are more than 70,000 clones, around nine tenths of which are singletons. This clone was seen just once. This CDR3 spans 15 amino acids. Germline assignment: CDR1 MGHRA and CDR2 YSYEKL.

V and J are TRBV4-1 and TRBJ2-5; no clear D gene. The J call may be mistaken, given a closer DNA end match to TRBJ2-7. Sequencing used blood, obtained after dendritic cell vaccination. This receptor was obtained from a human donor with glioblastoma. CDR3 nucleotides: TGCGCCAGCAGCCAAGGGCAGGCGAGCTCCTACGAGCAGTACTTC. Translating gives CASSQGQASSYEQYF.